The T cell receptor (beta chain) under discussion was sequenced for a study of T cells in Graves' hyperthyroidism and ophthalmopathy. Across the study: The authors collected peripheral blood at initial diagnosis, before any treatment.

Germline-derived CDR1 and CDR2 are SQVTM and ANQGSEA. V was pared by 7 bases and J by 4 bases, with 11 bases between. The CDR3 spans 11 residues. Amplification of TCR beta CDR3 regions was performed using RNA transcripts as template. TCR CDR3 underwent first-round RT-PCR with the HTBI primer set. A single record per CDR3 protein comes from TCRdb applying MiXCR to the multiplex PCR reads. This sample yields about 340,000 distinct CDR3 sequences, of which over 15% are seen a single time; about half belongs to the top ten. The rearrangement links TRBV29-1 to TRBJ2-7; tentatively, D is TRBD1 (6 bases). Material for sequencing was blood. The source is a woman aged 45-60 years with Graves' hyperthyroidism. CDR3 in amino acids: CSALGGYEQYF. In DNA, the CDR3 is TGCAGCGCCTTAGGGGGTTACGAGCAGTACTTC.